Listed below are T cell receptor beta chains from one sample, sequenced in a study of blood T cell repertoires in COVID-19. Measured with immunoSEQ multiplex PCR; TCRdb has only the in-frame clones, and not every one. This table has 55,000 to 75,000 clones, around 87% appearing once. Sample: peripheral blood. The origin of the receptors is a man in his forties or fifties with active COVID-19. Both conserved end residues are part of each CDR3. Fields, in order: D gene, J gene, clone size, V gene, CDR3 protein, CDR3 DNA. D genes are given only for firm matches. Not every row has a clone size; where given, it reads once, few, many or a size class.

D: -
J: TRBJ2-2
size: -
V: TRBV2
CDR3: CASSEAPGNDGELFF
DNA: TGTGCCAGCAGTGAAGCCCCGGGAAACGACGGGGAGCTGTTTTTT

D: -
J: TRBJ2-7
size: -
V: TRBV25-1
CDR3: CASSDYVDYEQYF
DNA: TGTGCCAGCAGTGACTACGTAGACTACGAGCAGTACTTC

D: TRBD2
J: TRBJ2-1
size: -
V: TRBV5-1
CDR3: CASSLGTSIYNEQFF
DNA: TGCGCCAGCAGCTTGGGGACTAGTATCTACAATGAGCAGTTCTTC

D: -
J: TRBJ1-6
size: -
V: TRBV9
CDR3: CASSVAGANSPLHF
DNA: TGTGCCAGCAGCGTAGCAGGGGCCAATTCACCCCTCCACTTT

D: TRBD1
J: TRBJ1-2
size: -
V: TRBV29-1
CDR3: CSVRTGGYGYTF
DNA: TGCAGCGTCCGGACAGGGGGGTATGGCTACACCTTC

D: -
J: TRBJ2-7
size: -
V: TRBV11-2
CDR3: CASSLVPVSGIVAEQYF
DNA: TGTGCCAGCAGCTTAGTACCCGTGTCAGGGATAGTAGCAGAGCAGTACTTC

D: -
J: TRBJ2-3
size: -
V: TRBV5-1
CDR3: CASRTGERTDTQYF
DNA: TGCGCCAGCAGAACGGGGGAAAGGACAGATACGCAGTATTTT

D: -
J: TRBJ2-7
size: -
V: TRBV2
CDR3: CASKEGIVPGGEQYF
DNA: TGTGCCAGCAAAGAGGGAATCGTACCCGGGGGCGAGCAGTACTTC

D: -
J: TRBJ1-1
size: -
V: TRBV4-2
CDR3: CASSQETGQNTEAFF
DNA: TGTGCCAGCAGCCAAGAAACCGGACAGAACACTGAAGCTTTCTTT

D: -
J: TRBJ1-1
size: few
V: TRBV7-3
CDR3: CASRAGGPNTEAFF
DNA: TGTGCCAGCAGAGCCGGGGGGCCGAACACTGAAGCTTTCTTT

D: -
J: TRBJ1-4
size: -
V: TRBV28
CDR3: CASSSGVHEKLFF
DNA: TGTGCCAGCAGTTCCGGGGTTCATGAAAAACTGTTTTTT

D: TRBD2
J: TRBJ2-1
size: -
V: TRBV6-5
CDR3: CASGNSGLALFF
DNA: TGTGCCAGCGGAAACTCGGGACTAGCGCTGTTCTTC